This T cell receptor (beta chain) was sequenced for a study of blood T cell repertoires in COVID-19. Whole-study context: T cells, B-cell-depleted T cells, or PBMCs provided the cDNA or gDNA that served as material.

Per the authors' pipeline: Nucleated cell number was recorded as an estimate derived from reference gene primer amplification. Sequencing was performed with immunoSEQ multiplex PCR; in TCRdb, only in-frame clones are kept and a portion is missing. Clonal size and the V and J genes are those of that table, whereas D and trimming came from the DNA. The sample comprises about 88,000 clones, 89% of which are singletons, and 5.2% rests with the top ten. The V and J ends lost 5 bases and 7 bases, in that order; junction bases with no gene match: 7. The CDR3 runs to 14 residues. The germline gives CDR1 SGHTA, CDR2 FQGTGA.

This chain connects TRBV7-3 to TRBJ2-1; 8 nucleotides agree with TRBD2. The sequenced sample was peripheral blood. The sequence was obtained from a woman over 75 with active COVID-19. CDR3 amino acids: CASSPGGGTNEQFF. Written as DNA, the CDR3 is TGTGCCAGCAGCCCGGGGGGGGGCACGAATGAGCAGTTCTTC.